This TCR beta chain comes out of a study of T cell responses to AZD1222 COVID-19 vaccine. Study summary: Second doses were pooled across both intervals (about 4 or about 12 weeks).

Using immunoSEQ multiplex PCR, the repertoire was profiled, and TCRdb retains in-frame clones only, with some absent. Of about 140,000 clones in the sample, 70% to 90% are singletons; the top ten hold about 4.8%. Unmatched junction bases numbered 4, after V lost 3 bases and J lost 6 bases. The length of the CDR3 is 14 residues. From germline, CDR1 is SGHVS and CDR2 FQNEAQ. The rearrangement joins TRBV7-8 to TRBJ1-2; TRBD1 matches 10 bases. The receptor was isolated from an adult in good health. This material consisted of peripheral blood, taken on day 0 of AZD1222 vaccination. CDR3 protein: CASSFDRGQDGYTF. DNA of the CDR3: TGTGCCAGCAGCTTCGACAGGGGGCAAGATGGCTACACCTTC.